This T cell receptor beta chain appears in the sequencing data of a study of blood T cell repertoires in COVID-19. The data were produced by immunoSEQ multiplex PCR, yet TCRdb's version contains in-frame clones alone and is incomplete. Among fewer than 500,000 clones listed, 85% to 90% were seen once. V lost 4 bases, J lost 3 bases, and 15 bases lay in between. This CDR3 has 15 amino acids. CDR1 is SGHTA and CDR2 is FQGTGA in the germline V gene. This sequence originates from a man under 40 who had recovered from COVID-19. Input material: PBMCs or T cells enriched from blood (not recorded which). The V gene is TRBV7-3, the J gene TRBJ1-1; D perhaps matches TRBD1 (5 bases). The chain's CDR3 is CASSSHQGADTEAFF. CDR3 nucleotides: TGTGCCAGCAGCTCACATCAGGGCGCGGACACTGAAGCTTTCTTT.